This TCR beta chain was obtained from a study of T-cell reconstitution after alpha-beta-depleted transplantation in children. The CDR3 totals 14 residues. CDR1 and CDR2 from the germline V gene are DFQATT and SNEGSKA (reference sequence). The ends lost 1 base at V and 5 bases at J; junction bases unmatched: 8. This clonotype was recorded at least ten times. Its antigen is currently unknown. It was with unique molecular identifiers that the TCRbeta library was prepared. TCRdb called the PCR reads again in MiXCR, with one record for every CDR3 protein. The repertoire includes 780,000 or so distinct CDR3 sequences, about 16% of them detected once, and just under 5% sits in the top ten. Study observations and caveats: TCRbeta diversity was high at day 60 in some patients (a result of surviving recipient T cells and thymic progenitors). At one year after transplant, newly produced T cells mostly accounted for T-cell counts and diversity. Reportedly, only several hundred clones from non-depleted graft cells drove alpha-beta T-cell counts at about two months.

V usage is TRBV20-1 and J usage is TRBJ2-7; 7 bases match TRBD1. The sequenced sample was PBMCs, mostly from graft donor cells, obtained 360 days after TCRalphabeta/CD19-depleted stem cell transplant. This sequence originates from a male patient between 5 and 17 years old who had a stem cell transplant for acute lymphoblastic leukemia, so the T cells may come from the graft donor. CDR3 nucleotide sequence: TGCAGTGCTAGAGCCTCGACAGGGATCCACGAGCAGTACTTC. It specifies CSARASTGIHEQYF.